Here is one T cell receptor (beta chain) with its context. Assay: immunoSEQ multiplex PCR; the TCRdb copy retains only in-frame clones and omits some. The sample has around 10,000 clones, roughly 90% seen once; the top ten hold 2% to 2.5%. These data come from a study of T cell repertoires in MIS-A myocarditis. The CDR3 is 14 residues long. V gave up 2 bases and J gave up 5 bases, with 10 bases separating them. From germline, CDR1 is SGHRS and CDR2 YFSETQ. The V gene is TRBV5-1, the J gene TRBJ1-4; D is ambiguous. Sequenced input: thoracic lymph node tissue obtained at autopsy. This receptor was obtained from a man between 18 and 29 years old with fulminant myocarditis from multisystem inflammatory syndrome in adults (MIS-A) after COVID-19. This chain's CDR3 is CASSFPDLNEKLFF. CDR3 DNA sequence: TGCGCCAGCAGCTTCCCGGACCTGAATGAAAAACTGTTTTTT.